A single sample gave rise to the 27 T cell receptor beta chains below, sequenced in a study of shared T cell receptors in the human thymus. The repertoire was sequenced with immunoSEQ multiplex PCR; TCRdb's copy has only in-frame clones and lacks some. The sample includes some 720,000 clones, roughly 90% of them seen just once. These data were also filed under a second study, of human thymus T cells.

The sample was thymocytes. The receptors were gathered from a boy younger than two with a congenital heart defect.

The chain recombines TRBV11-2 with TRBJ2-5, with 16 positions matching TRBD2. CDR1 and CDR2 (germline): SGHAT, FQNNGV. This CDR3 has 17 amino acids. V was pared by 5 bases and J by 4 bases, with 7 bases of the junction left unmatched. CDR3 amino acids: CASSPGLAGGPGETQYF. The CDR3 nucleotides are TGTGCCAGCAGCCCGGGACTAGCGGGAGGGCCCGGAGAGACCCAGTACTTC. Combining the CDR3 with reference TRBV11-2 and TRBJ2-5 gives the whole variable domain EAGVAQSPRYKIIEKRQSVAFWCNPISGHATLYWYQQILGQGPKLLIQFQNNGVVDDSQLPKDRFSAERLKGVDSTLKIQPAKLEDSAVYLCASSPGLAGGPGETQYFGPGTRLLVL.

V and J are TRBV5-4 and TRBJ1-2, with a possible D match to TRBD1 (6 bases). V was shortened by 1 base and J by 6 bases, with 13 bases between the two germline ends. The V gene's germline CDR1 is SGHNT and CDR2 YYREEE (reference sequence). The length of the CDR3 is 14 residues. The CDR3, as DNA: TGTGCCAGCAGCTTGAAGGGAGGGGGGGATGGCTACACCTTC. Protein product: CASSLKGGGDGYTF.

V gene TRBV5-6 combines with J gene TRBJ2-5, with D maybe TRBD2 (6 bases). The germline gives CDR1 SGHDT, CDR2 YYEEEE. V lost 7 bases and J 2 bases, leaving 15 bases between the germline ends. The CDR3 length is 14 residues. In DNA, the CDR3 is TGTGCCAGCCCGCGGGAATGGCGGCAAGAGACCCAGTACTTC. It codes for CASPREWRQETQYF. The entire variable domain, with the rest obtained from reference TRBV5-6 and TRBJ2-5, is as follows: DAGVTQSPTHLIKTRGQQVTLRCSPKSGHDTVSWYQQALGQGPQFIFQYYEEEERQRGNFPDRFSGHQFPNYSSELNVNALLLGDSALYLCASPREWRQETQYFGPGTRLLVL.

The chain carries TRBV11-2 and TRBJ2-7; D call uncertain. Trimming removed 0 bases from V and 4 bases from J, with 10 bases in between. Germline V gene lookup returns CDR1 SGHAT and CDR2 FQNNGV. The CDR3 consists of 14 residues. As DNA, the CDR3 is TGTGCCAGCAGCTTAGAACTAAGAGTTTACGAGCAGTACTTC. It encodes CASSLELRVYEQYF.

The rearrangement joins TRBV7-9 to TRBJ2-7; D is uncertain. V was cut by 0 bases and J by 7 bases, with 13 bases left in between. The germline gives CDR1 SEHNR, CDR2 FQNEAQ (reference sequence). CDR3 length: 14 amino acids. The CDR3 sequence is CASSLARLEREQYF. CDR3 sequence (DNA): TGTGCCAGCAGCTTAGCAAGACTTGAAAGGGAGCAGTACTTC. The full variable domain, in which reference TRBV7-9 and TRBJ2-7 provide the parts outside the CDR3, is DTGVSQNPRHKITKRGQNVTFRCDPISEHNRLYWYRQTLGQGPEFLTYFQNEAQLEKSRLLSDRFSAERPKGSFSTLEIQRTEQGDSAMYLCASSLARLEREQYFGPGTRLTVT.

This clone was found a few times. This chain joins TRBV27 and TRBJ2-7, with 12 nucleotides matching TRBD2. Germline V gene data show CDR1 as MNHEY and CDR2 as SMNVEV (reference sequence). The length of the CDR3 is 17 residues. V trimming: 5 bases; J trimming: 4 bases; junction bases outside the gene matches: 12. CDR3 nucleotide sequence: TGTGCCAGCAGTCGATCCGGGACTAGCGGGTTAGGGTACGAGCAGTACTTC. Translated, it gives CASSRSGTSGLGYEQYF.

This clone was observed once. The chain couples TRBV29-1 to TRBJ2-7; 11 nucleotides agree with TRBD2. Germline V gene lookup returns CDR1 SQVTM and CDR2 ANQGSEA. V shed 0 bases and J 9 bases; nucleotides not matched to a gene: 10. The CDR3 runs to 15 residues. The CDR3 sequence is CSVEDRLLAGARQYF. CDR3 DNA sequence: TGCAGCGTTGAAGATCGATTACTAGCGGGAGCCAGGCAGTACTTC.

This clone was picked up a small number of times. This rearrangement joins TRBV7-2 to TRBJ2-5, with no clear D. Germline V gene sequence: CDR1 SGHTA, CDR2 FQGNSA. The CDR3 covers 17 residues. Between the trimmed V and J ends, which lost 4 bases and 3 bases, there was a span of 21 bases. The CDR3 reads CASSSPDTDRYKETQYF. The CDR3 DNA follows: TGTGCCAGCAGCTCCCCCGACACAGATCGATACAAAGAGACCCAGTACTTC.

This clone was counted only a few times. The V and J genes are TRBV29-1 and TRBJ2-1; D is uncertain. This CDR3 is 14 amino acids long. V was shortened by 2 bases and J by 0 bases, with 8 bases between the two germline ends. CDR1 and CDR2 (germline): SQVTM, ANQGSEA. CDR3 protein: CSVETWSSYNEQFF. The CDR3 bases are TGCAGCGTTGAAACGTGGAGCTCCTACAATGAGCAGTTCTTC.

Written as DNA, the CDR3 is TGTGCCAGCAGTGGCCCGGGACTAGCGGGAGTGGATACGCAGTATTTT. Amino acids: CASSGPGLAGVDTQYF. V and J are TRBV2 and TRBJ2-3, with TRBD2 matching 14 bases. Germline V gives CDR1 SNHLY, CDR2 FYNNEI. Trimming removed 4 bases from V and 6 bases from J; junction bases left unmatched: 6. This CDR3 spans 16 amino acids.

J is TRBJ2-3 and V is TRBV5-5; perhaps TRBD2 as D (5 bases). Trimming pared 2 bases from V and 2 bases from J, leaving 18 bases between. Germline values: CDR1 SGHKS, CDR2 YYEKEE (reference sequence). The CDR3 extends over 17 amino acids. This CDR3 reads CASSFLRGQDLTDTQYF. The CDR3 bases are TGTGCCAGCAGCTTTTTGAGAGGGCAGGACCTCACAGATACGCAGTATTTT.

This clone was seen a few times. This chain uses TRBV11-3 with TRBJ2-1, with a weak D call TRBD2 (5 bases). V was pared by 3 bases and J by 7 bases, with 16 bases between. The length of the CDR3 is 15 residues. Germline CDR1 and CDR2: SGHNT and YENEEA. The CDR3 sequence is CASSFSSWTDNEQFF. As DNA, the CDR3 is TGTGCCAGCAGCTTTTCTAGCTGGACGGATAATGAGCAGTTCTTC.

DNA of the CDR3: TGTGCCAGTAGTATAAAACTAGGGCTGTTGGGGCAGTATTTT. Its protein product is CASSIKLGLLGQYF. This chain links TRBV19 with TRBJ2-3; D is perhaps TRBD2 (5 bases). Germline CDR1 and CDR2: LNHDA and SQIVND (reference sequence). Trimming stripped 2 bases from V and 11 bases from J, with 17 bases between. The CDR3 consists of 14 residues.

The chain links TRBV6-4 to TRBJ2-7; tentative D call: TRBD1 (6 bases). CDR1 is MRHNA, CDR2 SNTAGT, per germline. With 2 bases removed from V and 6 bases from J, the gap between germline ends came to 17 bases. The CDR3 spans 15 residues. In DNA, the CDR3 is TGTGCCAGCAGTGACCTTCCCAGGGGCCGGAGCGAGCAGTACTTC. It translates to CASSDLPRGRSEQYF.

A single count supports this clone. The V gene is TRBV6-5, the J gene TRBJ2-2; D gene uncertain. The CDR3 covers 12 residues. The germline V and J ends were trimmed by 5 bases and 5 bases, with 6 bases remaining between them. Germline lookup yields CDR1 MNHEY and CDR2 SVGAGI. CDR3 amino acids: CASSEATGELFF. The CDR3 nucleotides read TGTGCCAGCAGTGAAGCGACCGGGGAGCTGTTTTTT.

This chain links TRBV5-1 with TRBJ1-2; 7 bases fit TRBD1. CDR3 size: 14 residues. Trimming took 3 bases from V and 5 from J; bases not matched to a gene: 7. In germline, CDR1 is SGHRS, CDR2 YFSETQ. The CDR3 here is CASSSVDRVYGYTF. The CDR3 DNA reads TGCGCCAGCAGCTCCGTTGACAGGGTATATGGCTACACCTTC.

In its sample, this clone was seen once. This chain uses TRBV19 with TRBJ2-7; TRBD1 aligns across 11 bases. Losses at the gene ends were 7 bases for V and 4 bases for J; bases not matched to a gene: 9. This CDR3 spans 15 amino acids. From germline, CDR1 is LNHDA and CDR2 SQIVND (reference sequence). This CDR3 is CASTQGTGGVYEQYF. The DNA of the CDR3 is TGTGCCAGTACTCAGGGGACAGGGGGGGTTTACGAGCAGTACTTC.

In this sample, this clone turned up a few times. The rearrangement uses TRBV28 and TRBJ2-6, with 11 bases aligning to TRBD1. After removal of 5 bases from V and 0 bases from J, the junction contained 6 bases not matched to a gene. This CDR3 is built from 18 residues. Germline V gene sequence: CDR1 MDHEN, CDR2 SYDVKM. The chain's CDR3 is CASSLGQGDVSGANVLTF. Here the CDR3 DNA reads TGTGCCAGCAGTCTGGGACAGGGGGACGTCTCTGGGGCCAACGTCCTGACTTTC.

The chain has TRBV6-1 and TRBJ2-6, with a possible D match to TRBD2 (6 bases). Germline V gene lookup returns CDR1 MNHNS and CDR2 SASEGT. The CDR3 is 18 residues long. V was pared by 2 bases and J by 2 bases, with 16 bases between. The CDR3 region has the DNA TGTGCCAGCAGTGAATGGGGTGGGGGGTGGCCTGGGGCCAACGTCCTGACTTTC. Residues: CASSEWGGGWPGANVLTF.

V and J are TRBV7-8 and TRBJ2-3; 10 nucleotides line up with TRBD2. The CDR3 runs to 16 residues. From germline, CDR1 is SGHVS and CDR2 FQNEAQ. V gave up 5 bases and J gave up 2 bases; unmatched junction bases: 7. Here the CDR3 reads CASSPPGLADTDTQYF. In DNA, the CDR3 is TGTGCCAGCAGCCCACCCGGACTAGCGGACACAGATACGCAGTATTTT.

J is TRBJ1-3 and V is TRBV10-3, with a possible D match to TRBD1 (5 bases). Deletions cut 4 bases from V and 6 bases from J, with 13 bases between. The CDR3 spans 14 residues. Germline assignment: CDR1 ENHRY and CDR2 SYGVKD. CDR3 in DNA: TGTGCCATCAGTGCCACAGGTGTAGAAAACACCATATATTTT. It is translated as CAISATGVENTIYF.

The gene calls are TRBV4-2 and TRBJ2-1, with D unclear. In germline, CDR1 is LGHNA, CDR2 YNFKEQ. This CDR3 spans 13 amino acids. V gave up 4 bases and J gave up 10 bases, with 14 bases separating them. The CDR3 is CASSRFMLAEQFF. The CDR3 region has the DNA TGTGCCAGCAGCCGCTTTATGCTTGCGGAGCAGTTCTTC.

This clone was seen a single time. V gene TRBV10-3 combines with J gene TRBJ2-3; tentatively, D is TRBD2 (5 bases). V was clipped by 4 bases and J by 2 bases, with 16 bases between them. There are 16 residues in the CDR3. The germline gives CDR1 ENHRY, CDR2 SYGVKD. Written as DNA, the CDR3 is TGTGCCATCAGTGGAACCAAGAGCGGATACACAGATACGCAGTATTTT. Its protein is CAISGTKSGYTDTQYF.

The CDR3 sequence: CASSRRTSGRQNTQYF. Here the CDR3 DNA reads TGTGCCAGCAGCCGCAGGACTAGCGGGAGGCAAAATACGCAGTATTTT. J is TRBJ2-3 and V is TRBV7-6, with TRBD2 matching over 14 bases. This CDR3 comprises 16 residues. Germline V gene sequence: CDR1 SGHVS, CDR2 FNYEAQ. V was pared by 5 bases and J by 7 bases, with 8 bases of the junction left unmatched. The full variable domain, completed using reference TRBV7-6 and TRBJ2-3, is GAGVSQSPRYKVTKRGQDVALRCDPISGHVSLYWYRQALGQGPEFLTYFNYEAQQDKSGLPNDRFSAERPEGSISTLTIQRTEQRDSAMYRCASSRRTSGRQNTQYFGPGTRLTVL.

The chain has TRBV4-3 and TRBJ2-1; 9 bases align to TRBD2. The CDR3 sequence is 16 residues long. CDR1 LGHNA and CDR2 YSLEER come from the germline V gene. The V and J ends lost 2 bases and 2 bases, in that order; junction bases with no gene match: 4. CDR3 coding DNA: TGCGCCAGCAGCCAACCTAGCGGGACGGCCTACAATGAGCAGTTCTTC. Protein: CASSQPSGTAYNEQFF.

This clone was observed a single time. V usage is TRBV12-2 and J usage is TRBJ1-5; the listed D gene, TRBD1, was not tested against the DNA. TRBV12-2 is flagged as a pseudogene. The CDR3 sequence is 19 residues long. CDR3 nucleotide sequence: TGTGCAAGTCGCTTAGCGCAGAGGACAGGGAGGGATGCCAATCAGCCCCAGCATTTT. It codes for CASRLAQRTGRDANQPQHF.

This clone was found a few times. The CDR3 DNA reads TGTGCCAGTAGTATATCGGGGGGCGGCATATACGAGCAGTACTTC. Translated: CASSISGGGIYEQYF. This chain joins TRBV19 and TRBJ2-7; D is possibly TRBD2 (7 bases). The CDR3 length is 15 residues. Germline V gene lookup returns CDR1 LNHDA and CDR2 SQIVND (reference sequence). V was clipped by 2 bases and J by 4 bases, with 15 bases between them.